The next 13 T cell receptor beta chains were all read from a single sample in a study of radiation and T cells in renal cell carcinoma. Treatment described: 15 Gy SBRT to primary tumor, nephrectomy 4 weeks later. Profiling relied on immunoSEQ multiplex PCR, and the TCRdb table lists in-frame clones only, not all of them. The sample includes some 14,000 clones, over 60% seen only once; the top ten take around 29%. This specimen consisted of tumor tissue, obtained from a patient whose treatment included radiotherapy and nephrectomy. The receptors were gathered from a woman aged 70-85 years with renal cell carcinoma.

In its sample, this clone was seen a few times. The rearrangement uses TRBV13 and TRBJ2-7; weak D call: TRBD1 (5 bases). Trimming took off 0 bases at V and 3 bases at J, with 6 bases between the two ends. The CDR3 extends over 13 amino acids. Germline lookup yields CDR1 PRHDT and CDR2 FYEKMQ (reference sequence). CDR3 residues: CASSLGGHYEQYF. The CDR3 DNA reads as TGTGCCAGCAGCTTAGGAGGACACTACGAGCAGTACTTC.

CDR3 nucleotide sequence: TGTGCCAGCAGCCAGGGTTATCAAGAGACCCAGTACTTC. Protein sequence: CASSQGYQETQYF. The chain carries TRBV10-3 and TRBJ2-5; tentatively, D is TRBD1 (5 bases). V lost 10 bases to trimming and J lost 2 bases, with 14 bases between them. Germline CDR1 ENHRY, CDR2 SYGVKD. The CDR3 runs to 13 residues.

The rearrangement links TRBV6-5 to TRBJ1-1; D ambiguous. Germline assignment: CDR1 MNHEY and CDR2 SVGAGI. CDR3 size: 14 residues. The germline V and J ends were trimmed by 0 bases and 1 base, with 6 bases remaining between them. This CDR3 is CASSYSARNTEAFF. CDR3 nucleotides: TGTGCCAGCAGTTACTCGGCCCGGAACACTGAAGCTTTCTTT.

V usage is TRBV25-1 and J usage is TRBJ1-3; D gene ambiguous. Trimming took 1 base from V and 2 from J, leaving 6 bases between them. The CDR3 length is 14 residues. CDR1 MGHDK and CDR2 SYGVNS come from the germline V gene. CDR3: CASSEWRAGNTIYF. CDR3 DNA sequence: TGTGCCAGCAGTGAATGGAGGGCTGGAAACACCATATATTTT.

The genes are TRBV4-2 and TRBJ1-2; no definite D call. The V and J ends lost 3 bases and 2 bases respectively, with 13 bases between them. Germline V gene lookup returns CDR1 LGHNA and CDR2 YNFKEQ. The CDR3 sequence is 15 residues long. The CDR3 reads CASSQVGVINYGYTF. In DNA, the CDR3 is TGTGCCAGCAGCCAGGTTGGGGTAATCAACTATGGCTACACCTTC.

The sample holds a few counts of this clone. The chain has TRBV7-9 and TRBJ1-1; D gene ambiguous. The CDR3 covers 15 residues. CDR1 and CDR2 from the germline V gene are SEHNR and FQNEAQ (reference sequence). The V gene lost 0 bases and the J gene lost 3 bases, with 11 bases spanning the gap. The CDR3 sequence is CASSLASPPDTEAFF. CDR3 sequence (DNA): TGTGCCAGCAGCTTAGCTAGTCCTCCGGACACTGAAGCTTTCTTT.

The V and J genes are TRBV27 and TRBJ1-5, with a tentative D call TRBD1 (6 bases). Trimming removed 4 bases from V and 10 bases from J, with 11 bases in between. Germline CDR1 and CDR2: MNHEY and SMNVEV (reference sequence). This CDR3 comprises 12 residues. The CDR3 DNA reads as TGTGCCAGCAGTTCTACAGGGAGACCCCAGCATTTT. Its translation: CASSSTGRPQHF.

The chain has TRBV19 and TRBJ1-1; D remains ambiguous. The CDR3 is 12 residues long. Trimming took off 10 bases at V and 3 bases at J, with 12 bases between the two ends. Germline V gives CDR1 LNHDA, CDR2 SQIVND (reference sequence). CDR3: CATSSWDTEAFF. Here the CDR3 DNA reads TGTGCCACCAGCTCTTGGGACACTGAAGCTTTCTTT. Based on the CDR3 plus reference TRBV19 and TRBJ1-1, the full variable domain is DGGITQSPKYLFRKEGQNVTLSCEQNLNHDAMYWYRQDPGQGLRLIYYSQIVNDFQKGDIAEGYSVSREKKESFPLTVTSAQKNPTAFYLCATSSWDTEAFFGQGTRLTVV.

This rearrangement joins TRBV6-6 to TRBJ1-5; the D is unclear. CDR1 is MNHNY and CDR2 is SVGAGI in the germline V gene (reference sequence). This CDR3 is built from 13 residues. Trimming removed 5 bases at V and 0 bases at J, with 5 bases between. The DNA for the CDR3 is TGTGCCAGCAGTCCCAATAGCAATCAGCCCCAGCATTTT. It yields the protein CASSPNSNQPQHF.

V and J are TRBV29-1 and TRBJ1-2; TRBD1 agrees at 8 bases. CDR3 length: 13 residues. Germline lookup yields CDR1 SQVTM and CDR2 ANQGSEA. J lost 8 bases, V lost 8 bases, and 13 bases had no gene match. The CDR3 protein is CSTGQGALSGYTF. The CDR3 DNA reads TGCAGCACCGGACAGGGAGCCCTCAGCGGCTACACCTTC.

The chain couples TRBV6-6 to TRBJ2-1, with D perhaps being TRBD1 or TRBD2 (5 bases each). From germline, CDR1 is MNHNY and CDR2 SVGAGI (reference sequence). This CDR3 has 14 amino acids. V gave up 6 bases and J gave up 1 base, with 10 bases separating them. CDR3 DNA: TGTGCCAGCAGGGGGACGTTATCCTACAATGAGCAGTTCTTC. It yields the protein CASRGTLSYNEQFF.

The V gene is TRBV21-1, the J gene TRBJ1-5. TRBV21-1 is labeled a pseudogene. This CDR3 comprises 17 residues. CDR3 protein: CASSKEKEGSVGQPQHF. The CDR3 region has the DNA TGTGCCAGCAGCAAAGAAAAAGAAGGGTCCGTTGGGCAGCCCCAGCATTTT.

V and J are TRBV19 and TRBJ2-1; weak D call: TRBD2 (5 bases). This CDR3 is built from 14 residues. Trimming cost V 6 bases and J 7 bases, with 16 bases left between them. Germline CDR1 reads LNHDA; CDR2 reads SQIVND (reference sequence). The CDR3 DNA is TGTGCCAGTAGCCCGGGATATTTTGGGAATGAGCAGTTCTTC. Translating gives CASSPGYFGNEQFF. Combining the CDR3 with reference TRBV19 and TRBJ2-1 gives the whole variable domain DGGITQSPKYLFRKEGQNVTLSCEQNLNHDAMYWYRQDPGQGLRLIYYSQIVNDFQKGDIAEGYSVSREKKESFPLTVTSAQKNPTAFYLCASSPGYFGNEQFFGPGTRLTVL.